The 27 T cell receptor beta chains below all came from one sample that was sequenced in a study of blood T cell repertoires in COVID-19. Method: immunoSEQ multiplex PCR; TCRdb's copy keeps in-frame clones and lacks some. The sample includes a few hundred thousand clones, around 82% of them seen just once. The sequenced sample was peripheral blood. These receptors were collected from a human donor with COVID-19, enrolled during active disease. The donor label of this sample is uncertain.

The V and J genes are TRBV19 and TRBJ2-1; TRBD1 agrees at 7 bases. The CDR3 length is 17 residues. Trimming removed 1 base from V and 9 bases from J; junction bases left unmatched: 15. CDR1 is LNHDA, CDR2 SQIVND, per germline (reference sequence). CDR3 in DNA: TGTGCCAGTAGTATAGCCATGGACAGGCGGACCCCCGGTGAGCAGTTCTTC. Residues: CASSIAMDRRTPGEQFF.

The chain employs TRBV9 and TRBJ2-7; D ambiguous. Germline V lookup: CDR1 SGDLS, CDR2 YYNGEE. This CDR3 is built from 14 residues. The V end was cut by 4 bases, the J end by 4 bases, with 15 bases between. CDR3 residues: CASSSNTPGYEQYF. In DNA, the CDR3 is TGTGCCAGCAGCTCCAATACCCCCGGTTACGAGCAGTACTTC. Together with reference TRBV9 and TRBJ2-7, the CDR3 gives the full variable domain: DSGVTQTPKHLITATGQRVTLRCSPRSGDLSVYWYQQSLDQGLQFLIQYYNGEERAKGNILERFSAQQFPDLHSELNLSSLELGDSALYFCASSSNTPGYEQYFGPGTRLTVT.

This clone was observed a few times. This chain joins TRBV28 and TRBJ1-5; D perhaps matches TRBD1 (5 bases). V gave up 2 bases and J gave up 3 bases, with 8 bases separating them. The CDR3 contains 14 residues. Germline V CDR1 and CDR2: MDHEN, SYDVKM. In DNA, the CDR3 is TGTGCCAGCAGTTTAGGAGGGGCCAATCAGCCCCAGCATTTT. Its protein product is CASSLGGANQPQHF. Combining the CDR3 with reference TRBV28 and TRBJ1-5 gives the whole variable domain DVKVTQSSRYLVKRTGEKVFLECVQDMDHENMFWYRQDPGLGLRLIYFSYDVKMKEKGDIPEGYSVSREKKERFSLILESASTNQTSMYLCASSLGGANQPQHFGDGTRLSIL.

The CDR3 DNA is TGTGCCAGCAGCAGGGATACCTCTGAAAAACTGTTTTTT. Translating it yields CASSRDTSEKLFF. The genes are TRBV6-5 and TRBJ1-4; a possible D gene is TRBD1 (5 bases). The CDR3 is 13 amino acids. Per the germline V gene, CDR1 is MNHEY and CDR2 is SVGAGI. V lost 6 bases and J 7 bases, leaving 12 bases between the germline ends.

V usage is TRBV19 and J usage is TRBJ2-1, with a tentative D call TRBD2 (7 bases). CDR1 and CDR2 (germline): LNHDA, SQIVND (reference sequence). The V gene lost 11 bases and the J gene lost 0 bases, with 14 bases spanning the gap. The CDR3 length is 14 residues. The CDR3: CASSGGSSYNEQFF. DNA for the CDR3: TGTGCCTCCTCGGGGGGCAGCTCCTACAATGAGCAGTTCTTC.

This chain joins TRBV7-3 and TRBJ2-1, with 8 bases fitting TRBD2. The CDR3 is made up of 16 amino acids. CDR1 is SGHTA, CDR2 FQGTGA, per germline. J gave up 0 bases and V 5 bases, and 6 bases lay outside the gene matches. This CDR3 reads CASSNSLAGSYNEQFF. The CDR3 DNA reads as TGTGCCAGCAGCAATAGTCTAGCGGGCTCCTACAATGAGCAGTTCTTC.

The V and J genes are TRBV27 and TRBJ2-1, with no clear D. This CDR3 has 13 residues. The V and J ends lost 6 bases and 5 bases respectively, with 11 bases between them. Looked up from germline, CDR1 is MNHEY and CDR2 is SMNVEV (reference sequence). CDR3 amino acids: CASSDLFNNEQFF. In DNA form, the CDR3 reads TGTGCCAGCAGCGACTTGTTCAACAATGAGCAGTTCTTC.

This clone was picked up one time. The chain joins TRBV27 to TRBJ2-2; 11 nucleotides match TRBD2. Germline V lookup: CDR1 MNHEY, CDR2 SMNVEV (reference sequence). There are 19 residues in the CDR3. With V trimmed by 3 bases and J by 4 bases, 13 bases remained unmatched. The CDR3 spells CASSFGTSGSWAITGELFF. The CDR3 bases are TGTGCCAGCAGTTTCGGGACTAGCGGCTCCTGGGCTATCACCGGGGAGCTGTTTTTT.

The CDR3, as DNA: TGTGCCAGCAGCGTAGAGCTTAGCCGCGAGCAGTACTTC. It is translated as CASSVELSREQYF. The V and J genes are TRBV9 and TRBJ2-7; D uncertain. V was cut by 0 bases and J by 6 bases, with 10 bases left in between. CDR3 length: 13 residues. The germline V gene has CDR1 SGDLS and CDR2 YYNGEE. The full variable domain, its missing parts supplied by reference TRBV9 and TRBJ2-7, is DSGVTQTPKHLITATGQRVTLRCSPRSGDLSVYWYQQSLDQGLQFLIQYYNGEERAKGNILERFSAQQFPDLHSELNLSSLELGDSALYFCASSVELSREQYFGPGTRLTVT.

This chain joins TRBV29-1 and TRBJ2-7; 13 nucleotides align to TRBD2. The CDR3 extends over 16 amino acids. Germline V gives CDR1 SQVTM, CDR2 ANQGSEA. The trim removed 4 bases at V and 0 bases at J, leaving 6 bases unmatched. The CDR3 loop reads CSVGGLAGHYSYEQYF. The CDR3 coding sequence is TGCAGCGTTGGGGGACTAGCGGGACATTACTCCTACGAGCAGTACTTC.

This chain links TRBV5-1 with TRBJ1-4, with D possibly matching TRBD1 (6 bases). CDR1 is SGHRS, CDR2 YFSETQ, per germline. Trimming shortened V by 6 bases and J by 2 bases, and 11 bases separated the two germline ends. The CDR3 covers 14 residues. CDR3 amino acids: CASKGDITNEKLFF. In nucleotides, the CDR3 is TGCGCCAGCAAAGGGGACATCACTAATGAAAAACTGTTTTTT.

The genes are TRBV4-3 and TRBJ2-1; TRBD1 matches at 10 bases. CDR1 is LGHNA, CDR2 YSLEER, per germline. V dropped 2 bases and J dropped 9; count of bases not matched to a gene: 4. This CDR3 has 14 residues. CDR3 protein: CASSQLTGGGEQFF. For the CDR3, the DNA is TGCGCCAGCAGCCAACTGACAGGGGGCGGTGAGCAGTTCTTC.

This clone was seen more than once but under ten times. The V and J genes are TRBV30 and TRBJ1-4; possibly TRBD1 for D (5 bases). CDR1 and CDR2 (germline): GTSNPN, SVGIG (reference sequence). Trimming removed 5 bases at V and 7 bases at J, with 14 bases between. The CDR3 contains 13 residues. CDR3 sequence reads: CAWERRGGEKLFF. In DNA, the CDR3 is TGTGCCTGGGAACGGCGCGGGGGTGAAAAACTGTTTTTT.

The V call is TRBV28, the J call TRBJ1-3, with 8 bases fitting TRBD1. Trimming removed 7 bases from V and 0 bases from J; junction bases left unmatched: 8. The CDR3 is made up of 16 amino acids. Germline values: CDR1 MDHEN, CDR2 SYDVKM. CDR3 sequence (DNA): TGTGCCAGCACAAACCGGGACAGGAGCTCTGGAAACACCATATATTTT. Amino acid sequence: CASTNRDRSSGNTIYF.

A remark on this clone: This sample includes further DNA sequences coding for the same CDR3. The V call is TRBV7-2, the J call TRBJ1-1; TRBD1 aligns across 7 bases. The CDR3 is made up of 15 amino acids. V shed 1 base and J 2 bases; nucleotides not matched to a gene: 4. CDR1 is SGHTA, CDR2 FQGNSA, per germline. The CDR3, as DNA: TGTGCCAGCAGCTTAGTTGGGACAGCTAACACTGAAGCTTTCTTT. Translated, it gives CASSLVGTANTEAFF.

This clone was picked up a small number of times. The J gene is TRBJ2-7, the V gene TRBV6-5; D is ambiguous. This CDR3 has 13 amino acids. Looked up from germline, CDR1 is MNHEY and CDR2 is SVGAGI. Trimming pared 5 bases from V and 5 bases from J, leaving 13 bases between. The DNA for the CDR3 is TGTGCCAGCAGTCAACTAAACGGCCACGAGCAGTACTTC. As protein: CASSQLNGHEQYF.

For the CDR3, the DNA is TGTGCCTTCTCAAAGGACAGGAATAATCAGCCCCAGCATTTT. Translated: CAFSKDRNNQPQHF. The chain is built from TRBV30 and TRBJ1-5; 7 bases match TRBD1. This CDR3 spans 14 amino acids. The V gene's germline CDR1 is GTSNPN and CDR2 SVGIG (reference sequence). Trimming removed 7 bases from V and 4 bases from J; junction bases left unmatched: 10.

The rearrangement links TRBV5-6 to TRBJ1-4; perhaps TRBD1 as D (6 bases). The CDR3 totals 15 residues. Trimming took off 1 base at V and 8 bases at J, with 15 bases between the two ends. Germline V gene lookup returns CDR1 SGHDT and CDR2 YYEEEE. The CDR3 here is CASSLFQGQEEKLFF. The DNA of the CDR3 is TGTGCCAGCAGCTTGTTCCAGGGGCAAGAGGAAAAACTGTTTTTT.

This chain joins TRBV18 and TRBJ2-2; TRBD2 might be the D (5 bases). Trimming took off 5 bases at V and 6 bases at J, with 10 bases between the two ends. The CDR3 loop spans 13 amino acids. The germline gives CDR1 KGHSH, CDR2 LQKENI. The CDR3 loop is CASSSEGPGELFF. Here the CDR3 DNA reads TGTGCCAGCTCATCTGAGGGTCCCGGGGAGCTGTTTTTT.

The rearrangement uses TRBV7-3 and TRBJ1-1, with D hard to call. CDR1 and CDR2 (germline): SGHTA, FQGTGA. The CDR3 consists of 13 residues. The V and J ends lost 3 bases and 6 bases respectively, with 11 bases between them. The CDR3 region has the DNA TGTGCCAGCAGCTTTGGAGGGAGGGCTGAAGCTTTCTTT. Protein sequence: CASSFGGRAEAFF.

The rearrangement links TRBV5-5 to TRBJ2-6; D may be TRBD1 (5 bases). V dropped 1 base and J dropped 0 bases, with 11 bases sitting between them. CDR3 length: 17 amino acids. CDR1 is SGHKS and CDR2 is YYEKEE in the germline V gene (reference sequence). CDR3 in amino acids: CASSLHPGISGANVLTF. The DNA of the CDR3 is TGTGCCAGCAGCTTGCATCCAGGGATCTCTGGGGCCAACGTCCTGACTTTC. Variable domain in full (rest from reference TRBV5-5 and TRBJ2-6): DAGVTQSPTHLIKTRGQQVTLRCSPISGHKSVSWYQQVLGQGPQFIFQYYEKEERGRGNFPDRFSARQFPNYSSELNVNALLLGDSALYLCASSLHPGISGANVLTFGAGSRLTVL.

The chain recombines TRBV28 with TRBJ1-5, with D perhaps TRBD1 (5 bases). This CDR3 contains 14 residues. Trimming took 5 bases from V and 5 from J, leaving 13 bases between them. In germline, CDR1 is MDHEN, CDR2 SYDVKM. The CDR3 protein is CASSLRTPYQPQHF. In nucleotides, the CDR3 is TGTGCCAGCAGTCTAAGGACACCCTATCAGCCCCAGCATTTT.

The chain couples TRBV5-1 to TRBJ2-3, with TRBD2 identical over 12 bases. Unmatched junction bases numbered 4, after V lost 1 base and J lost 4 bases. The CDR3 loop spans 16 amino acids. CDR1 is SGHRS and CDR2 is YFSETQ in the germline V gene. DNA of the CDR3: TGCGCCAGCAGCTTGTCGACTAGCGGGAGCCCAGATACGCAGTATTTT. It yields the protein CASSLSTSGSPDTQYF.

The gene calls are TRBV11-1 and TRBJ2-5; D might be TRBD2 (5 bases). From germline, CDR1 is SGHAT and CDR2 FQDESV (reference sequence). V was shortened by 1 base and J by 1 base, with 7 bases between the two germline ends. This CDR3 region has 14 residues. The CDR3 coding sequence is TGTGCCAGCAGCTTAGGAGGGCGCCAAGAGACCCAGTACTTC. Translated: CASSLGGRQETQYF.

The CDR3 is CSAGGIAGGWGNEQFF. For the CDR3, the DNA is TGCAGCGCCGGGGGGATAGCGGGAGGTTGGGGCAATGAGCAGTTCTTC. The genes are TRBV29-1 and TRBJ2-1, with 10 nucleotides matching TRBD2. The CDR3 is 16 residues long. Trimming took 7 bases from V and 6 from J; bases not matched to a gene: 15. The germline V gene has CDR1 SQVTM and CDR2 ANQGSEA.

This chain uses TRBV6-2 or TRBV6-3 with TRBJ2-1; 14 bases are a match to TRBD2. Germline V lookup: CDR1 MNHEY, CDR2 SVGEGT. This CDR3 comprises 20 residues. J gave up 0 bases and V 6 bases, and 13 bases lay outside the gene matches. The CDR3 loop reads CASSDPGTSGSFSSYNEQFF. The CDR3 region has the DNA TGTGCCAGCAGCGATCCTGGGACTAGCGGGAGTTTCAGCTCCTACAATGAGCAGTTCTTC.

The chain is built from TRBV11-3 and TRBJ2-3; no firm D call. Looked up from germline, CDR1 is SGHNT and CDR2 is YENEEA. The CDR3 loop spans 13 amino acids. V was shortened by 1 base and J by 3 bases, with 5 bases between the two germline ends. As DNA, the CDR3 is TGTGCCAGCAGCTTAGGGCAGACAGATACGCAGTATTTT. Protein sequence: CASSLGQTDTQYF.